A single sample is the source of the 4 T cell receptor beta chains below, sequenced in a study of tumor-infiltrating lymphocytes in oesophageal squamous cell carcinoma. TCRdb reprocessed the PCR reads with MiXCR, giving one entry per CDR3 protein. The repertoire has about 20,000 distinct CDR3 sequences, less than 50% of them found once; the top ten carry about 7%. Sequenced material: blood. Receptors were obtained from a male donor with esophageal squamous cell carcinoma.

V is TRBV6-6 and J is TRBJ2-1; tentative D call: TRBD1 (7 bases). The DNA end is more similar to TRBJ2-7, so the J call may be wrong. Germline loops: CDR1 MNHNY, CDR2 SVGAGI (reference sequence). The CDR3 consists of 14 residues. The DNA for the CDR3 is TGTGCCAGCAGATATACAGGGGCCGGGGGAGAGCAGTACTTC. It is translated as CASRYTGAGGEQYF.

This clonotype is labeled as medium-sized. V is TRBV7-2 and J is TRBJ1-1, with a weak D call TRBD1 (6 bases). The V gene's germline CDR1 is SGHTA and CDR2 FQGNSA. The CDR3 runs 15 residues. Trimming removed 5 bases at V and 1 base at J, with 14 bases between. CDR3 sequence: CASSQRGAGNTEAFF. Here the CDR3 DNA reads TGTGCCAGCAGCCAGAGGGGGGCGGGGAACACTGAAGCTTTCTTT.

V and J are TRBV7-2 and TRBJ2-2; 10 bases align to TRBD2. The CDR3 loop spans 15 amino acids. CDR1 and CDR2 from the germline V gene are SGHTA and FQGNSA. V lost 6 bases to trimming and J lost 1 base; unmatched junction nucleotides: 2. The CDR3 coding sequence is TGTGCCAGCAGGCGGACTAGCGGGAACACCGGGGAGCTGTTTTTT. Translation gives CASRRTSGNTGELFF.

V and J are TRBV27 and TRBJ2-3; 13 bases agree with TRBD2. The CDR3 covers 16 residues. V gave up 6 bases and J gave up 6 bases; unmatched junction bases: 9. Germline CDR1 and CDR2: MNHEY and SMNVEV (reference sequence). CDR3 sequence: CASSPRGLAGVDTQYF. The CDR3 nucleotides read TGTGCCAGCAGCCCTAGAGGACTAGCGGGAGTGGATACGCAGTATTTT.